Following are 30 T cell receptor delta chains from one sample sequenced in a study of γδ T cells in repeated Plasmodium falciparum infection. TCRdb applied CATT to the multiplex PCR reads for clone calling. This sample has roughly 93,000 delta-chain clones; around 1.4% occur once, and the top ten carry around 8.1%. Flow sorting of PBMC yielded separate Vgamma9/Vdelta2+ and Vdelta2-negative gammadelta T cell populations for bulk repertoire analysis. The sample taken for sequencing was gamma-delta T cells from blood. The source is a pool of human donors (malaria-infected and uninfected, not separated).

The sample holds a few counts of this clone. TCRdb's protein for this DNA is that of a much larger clone and differs from the translation at residue 6, likely a read error; the protein shown is the DNA translation. CDR3 coding DNA: TGTGCCTGTGACATACGGGGGGATAGGACAGCACAACTCTTCTTT. It encodes CACDIRGDRTAQLFF. The chain uses TRDV2 and TRDJ2; 8 positions match TRDD3. Germline V lookup: CDR1 GEAIGNYY, CDR2 EKD. V lost 2 bases, J lost 4 bases, and 5 bases stayed unmatched. The CDR3 extends over 15 amino acids.

This clone was seen repeatedly, ten times or more. This chain uses TRDV2 with TRDJ1, with TRDD3 matching 13 bases. There are 19 residues in the CDR3. The V segment lost 0 bases and the J segment 0 bases; nucleotides outside the gene matches: 9. Germline V gene data show CDR1 as GEAIGNYY and CDR2 as EKD. Here the CDR3 reads CACDTVTYWGIRDTDKLIF. The CDR3 DNA sequence: TGTGCCTGTGACACCGTAACCTACTGGGGGATACGTGACACCGATAAACTCATCTTT.

As to this clone: A read error likely explains this, since a far larger clone differs by one base. The identical CDR3 is also encoded by other nucleotide sequences in the sample. The V gene corresponds to TRDV2; no J gene was called; whether TRDD3, the table's D call, matches the DNA was not checked. The CDR3 runs 16 residues. Per the germline V gene, CDR1 is GEAIGNYY and CDR2 is EKD. The CDR3 protein is CACDTWGPWDTRQMFF. In nucleotides, the CDR3 is TGTGCCTGTGACACCTGGGGTCCCTGGGACACCCGACAGATGTTCTTC.

This clone came up many times. Since a far larger clone is one base different, this is likely a read error. Other DNA variants within this sample encode the same CDR3. V and J are TRDV2 and TRDJ1, with TRDD3 identical over 10 bases. TCRdb records no J gene; here it was assigned by comparing the DNA to germline. Germline lookup yields CDR1 GEAIGNYY and CDR2 EKD. Losses at the gene ends were 0 bases for V and 1 base for J; bases not matched to a gene: 31. The CDR3 has 25 amino acids. The CDR3 region has the DNA TGTGCCTGTGACACCGTCGGCCTGGGGGGATACGCGGCGAACCGCGTATCCGAGACCACCGATAAACTCATCTTT. As protein: CACDTVGLGGYAANRVSETTDKLIF.

This clone was observed a handful of times. TCRdb's entry gives the protein of a much larger clone, which mismatches this DNA's translation at residue 7, likely from a read error; the protein reported here is translated from the DNA. The chain uses TRDV3 and TRDJ1, with 10 nucleotides matching TRDD3. V lost 1 base and J lost 0; bases outside the gene matches: 20. The CDR3 consists of 20 residues. Germline values: CDR1 TVYSNPD, CDR2 GDNSRS (reference sequence). The CDR3 loop is CAFIGPLYWGISKYTDKLIF. The CDR3 DNA is TGTGCCTTTATTGGTCCCCTGTACTGGGGGATTTCAAAGTACACCGATAAACTCATCTTT.

Concerning this clone itself: This sequence is one base from a far larger clone and is likely a read error. Other DNA sequences from this sample encode an identical CDR3 as well. Here the V gene is TRDV1, but the J gene went uncalled; TRDD3 is taken as the D call from the table, unchecked against the DNA. The CDR3 covers 16 residues. Germline CDR1 reads TSWWSYY; CDR2 reads QGS. This CDR3 is CALGETLPQYTDKLIF. CDR3 DNA sequence: TGTGCTCTTGGGGAAACTCTCCCTCAGTACACCGATAAACTCATCTTC.

In regard to this clone: The protein that TCRdb holds for this DNA derives from a much larger clone and differs from the translated DNA at residue 5, which likely indicates a read error; the protein shown here is translated from the DNA. The chain combines TRDV1 with TRDJ1, with 8 bases matching TRDD3. In the absence of a J gene in TCRdb, the DNA was matched to germline to assign it here. After removal of 4 bases from V and 0 bases from J, the junction contained 16 bases not matched to a gene. CDR3 length: 19 residues. Germline loops: CDR1 TSWWSYY, CDR2 QGS. CDR3 sequence: CALGGLYHYRGGYTDKLIF. The CDR3 DNA sequence: TGTGCTCTTGGGGGCCTCTACCACTACCGTGGGGGATACACCGATAAACTCATCTTT.

On this clone: TCRdb assigns this DNA the protein of a much larger clone, which departs from its translation at residue 16; this likely reflects a read error, and the protein shown comes from translating the DNA. This chain connects TRDV1 to TRDJ1, with D perhaps matching TRDD3 (8 bases). V shed 1 base and J shed 6 bases, with 36 bases lying between them. The CDR3 consists of 22 residues. Germline V gives CDR1 TSWWSYY, CDR2 QGS. The CDR3 region has the DNA TGTGCTCTTGGGGAACCCCTATCCCTTCCTCTCCTTTACTGGGGGGTCTCGTATAAACTCATCTTT. Protein: CALGEPLSLPLLYWGVSYKLIF.

This clone was counted between two and nine times. TCRdb lists the protein of a much larger clone for this DNA, which differs at residues 12 and 14, so this is likely a read error; the protein given here is translated from the DNA itself. J is TRDJ1 and V is TRDV3; tentatively, D is TRDD3 (5 bases). CDR3 length: 22 residues. The germline gives CDR1 TVYSNPD, CDR2 GDNSRS (reference sequence). Trimming removed 2 bases at V and 0 bases at J, with 37 bases between. The CDR3 DNA follows: TGTGCCTTTTATCCGGTCCCCTCACTAAAAAGGAGATACCCCAGCTACACCGATAAACTCATCTTT. This codes for CAFYPVPSLKRRYPSYTDKLIF.

This clone was counted a few times. The protein in TCRdb stems from a much larger clone and differs at residue 13 from this DNA's translation, likely a read error; here the protein is translated from the DNA. The same CDR3 also results from other DNA sequences found in this sample. The J gene was not called, though the V gene is TRDV1; the table's D gene call, TRDD3, was not cross checked with the DNA. The CDR3 has 14 amino acids. Germline CDR1 is TSWWSYY and CDR2 is QGS. CDR3 coding DNA: TGTGCTCTTGGGGAACTGGGGTACACCGATAAACTCACCTTT. Protein product: CALGELGYTDKLTF.

As concerns this clone: The translation of this DNA and the TCRdb protein of a much larger clone differ at residue 7, probably owing to a read error; the protein shown here is translated from the DNA. J is TRDJ1 and V is TRDV2, with 9 bases aligning to TRDD3. TCRdb records no J gene; here it was assigned by comparing the DNA to germline. The germline V gene has CDR1 GEAIGNYY and CDR2 EKD. This CDR3 has 21 amino acids. V was clipped by 1 base and J by 0 bases; unmatched bases: 20. The CDR3 sequence: CACDTLAGDTGASVYTDKLIF. In DNA form, the CDR3 reads TGTGCCTGTGACACTCTTGCTGGGGATACGGGGGCATCGGTCTACACCGATAAACTCATCTTT.

About this clone itself: The protein TCRdb gives is from a much larger clone and does not agree with this DNA's translation at residue 17, likely a read error; the protein shown here comes from the DNA. The CDR3 protein is CALGKPWGLSSWDTRQTFF. CDR3 DNA: TGTGCTCTTGGGAAGCCCTGGGGCCTCAGCTCCTGGGACACCCGACAGACGTTTTTC. The J gene is TRDJ3, the V gene TRDV1, with TRDD3 as a possible D gene (6 bases). CDR1 TSWWSYY and CDR2 QGS come from the germline V gene. The CDR3 runs 19 residues.

In its sample, this clone was seen a few times. Translating this DNA gives a protein that differs at residue 21 from the TCRdb one, which belongs to a much larger clone; a read error is likely, and the protein shown is this translation. The V gene call is TRDV1, and the J gene call is absent; the table's D call, TRDD3, was not checked against the DNA. Germline V gives CDR1 TSWWSYY, CDR2 QGS. There are 22 residues in the CDR3. This chain's CDR3 is CALGEPLLPTEWGTLGADKLTF. In nucleotides, the CDR3 is TGTGCTCTTGGGGAACCCCTCCTTCCTACGGAATGGGGGACCCTGGGGGCCGATAAACTCACCTTT.

To note about this clone: A read error is the likely source, as a far larger clone sits one nucleotide away. Other nucleotide sequences from this sample produce the same CDR3. The chain joins TRDV1 to TRDJ1; TRDD3 agrees at 7 bases. The ends lost 2 bases at V and 1 base at J; junction bases unmatched: 28. This CDR3 region has 23 residues. CDR1 and CDR2 from the germline V gene are TSWWSYY and QGS. The CDR3 DNA sequence: TGTGCTCTTGGGGAATTCCTTGAGGATCAACTGGGGACTCAAAAGCAGGCCACCGATAAACTCATCTTT. As protein: CALGEFLEDQLGTQKQATDKLIF.

About this clone: This DNA translates differently at residue 9 from the TCRdb protein, which is that of a much larger clone; a read error is likely, and the protein shown is the DNA's own translation. Here the CDR3 reads CACDTLGDARGLIF. The CDR3 nucleotides are TGTGCCTGTGACACGTTGGGGGATGCCCGGGGACTCATCTTT. The chain carries TRDV2 and TRDJ1; 8 bases fit TRDD3. The trim removed 1 base at V and 10 bases at J, leaving 10 bases unmatched. The CDR3 runs to 14 residues. Germline values: CDR1 GEAIGNYY, CDR2 EKD.

This clone was seen ten or more times. The chain couples TRDV1 to TRDJ1; 10 nucleotides line up with TRDD3. The CDR3 is 18 residues long. V gave up 1 base and J gave up 4 bases; unmatched junction bases: 12. Germline-derived CDR1 and CDR2 are TSWWSYY and QGS. CDR3 amino acids: CALGERAPEGDTGDKLIF. The CDR3 DNA is TGTGCTCTTGGGGAACGCGCCCCAGAGGGGGATACGGGCGATAAACTCATCTTT.

On this clone: The protein in TCRdb stems from a much larger clone and differs at residue 7 from this DNA's translation, likely a read error; here the protein is translated from the DNA. In nucleotides, the CDR3 is TGTGCCTGTGTCCCAGGTGCTGAGGCCCTAAAACTCATCTTT. Amino acid sequence: CACVPGAEALKLIF. The J gene is TRDJ1, the V gene TRDV2, with D hard to call. Germline CDR1 is GEAIGNYY and CDR2 is EKD. Trimming removed 5 bases from V and 8 bases from J, with 20 bases in between. CDR3 length: 14 amino acids.

As to this clone: This likely traces to a read error, being one base from a far larger clone. The chain uses TRDV1 and TRDJ2, with 10 bases identical to TRDD3. The J gene, absent from TCRdb, was called here by matching the DNA to germline. In germline, CDR1 is TSWWSYY, CDR2 QGS. The CDR3 spans 20 residues. The CDR3 loop is CALGASWYWGMPYLPAQLFF. In nucleotides, the CDR3 is TGCGCTCTTGGGGCCTCTTGGTACTGGGGGATGCCCTATTTGCCAGCACAACTCTTCTTT.

A remark on this clone: The likely explanation is a read error, given a far larger clone one base away. In the same sample, other DNA sequences code for this CDR3. This chain joins TRDV1 and TRDJ1; TRDD3 agrees at 9 bases. In the absence of a J gene in TCRdb, the DNA was matched to germline to assign it here. The V and J ends lost 4 bases and 7 bases, in that order; junction bases with no gene match: 28. The CDR3 length is 21 residues. Germline values: CDR1 TSWWSYY, CDR2 QGS. CDR3 in amino acids: CALGARSPVWGRELGDLKLIF. The CDR3 DNA reads TGTGCTCTTGGGGCGCGTTCCCCTGTTTGGGGCAGGGAACTGGGGGACCTTAAACTCATCTTT.

As concerns this clone: A far larger clone is just one base off, so this is likely a read error. The J segment was not called; the V segment is TRDV2; the D call in the table, TRDD3, was not verified against the DNA. The CDR3 totals 16 residues. The germline V gene has CDR1 GEAIGNYY and CDR2 EKD. CDR3 loop: CACVIVGDPYTDKLIF. As DNA, the CDR3 is TGTGCCTGTGTTATCGTGGGGGACCCGTACACCGATAAGCTCATCTTT.

This clone was counted between two and nine times. This is likely an artifact of a read error, given a far larger clone one base away. The same CDR3 is also encoded by other DNA sequences in this sample. This sequence joins TRDV1 and TRDJ1; D might be TRDD2 (5 bases). TCRdb gives no J gene; it was assigned here by matching the DNA to germline. There are 19 residues in the CDR3. Trimming stripped 0 bases from V and 2 bases from J, with 22 bases between. Germline V gene lookup returns CDR1 TSWWSYY and CDR2 QGS. The CDR3 region has the DNA TGTGCTCTTGGGGAACTATGCTACTTCCCCGGATCTATTACCGATAAACTCATCTTT. Its protein product is CALGELCYFPGSITDKLIF.

For this clone: A read error likely explains why the TCRdb protein, taken from a much larger clone, differs from this DNA's translation at residue 7; the protein shown is translated from the DNA. The CDR3 loop reads CACDTVGVLGDTPDKLIF. CDR3 coding DNA: TGTGCCTGTGACACCGTTGGGGTACTGGGGGATACGCCCGATAAACTCATCTTT. The chain carries TRDV2 and TRDJ1, with 13 bases identical to TRDD3. This CDR3 is built from 18 residues. Germline CDR1 GEAIGNYY, CDR2 EKD. The V and J ends lost 0 bases and 3 bases, in that order; junction bases with no gene match: 9.

This clone was found a few times. This likely stems from a read error, as it lies one base from a far larger clone. Additional DNA sequences in this sample encode the identical CDR3. The J gene is TRDJ3, the V gene TRDV2, with a tentative D call TRDD3 (5 bases). Germline assignment: CDR1 GEAIGNYY and CDR2 EKD. V was pared by 0 bases and J by 0 bases, with 14 bases between. The CDR3 runs to 19 residues. The CDR3 here is CACDTVLGGLSWDTRQMFF. The DNA for the CDR3 is TGTGCCTGTGACACCGTTCTGGGAGGACTCTCCTGGGACACCCGACAGATGTTTTTC.

This clone was counted between two and nine times. This DNA's translation differs at residue 4 from TCRdb's protein, which comes from a much larger clone; a read error is likely, and the protein shown is translated from the DNA. The chain employs TRDV2 and TRDJ1; the match to TRDD3 covers 9 bases. CDR1 is GEAIGNYY and CDR2 is EKD in the germline V gene. The V and J ends lost 5 bases and 0 bases, in that order; junction bases with no gene match: 12. This CDR3 is 17 amino acids long. The CDR3 DNA reads as TGTGCCTGTGGCAAGGGGATACGCGCCGGGTACACCGATAAACTCATCTTT. Amino acid sequence: CACGKGIRAGYTDKLIF.

Concerning this clone: This likely traces to a read error, being one base from a far larger clone. The chain is built from TRDV1 and TRDJ1; tentative D call: TRDD2 (7 bases). TCRdb leaves out the J gene; it was filled in here by matching the DNA to germline. Germline CDR1 and CDR2: TSWWSYY and QGS. The CDR3 spans 21 residues. This chain's CDR3 is CALGEPTFPTWGPHGADKLIF. The CDR3 coding sequence is TGTGCCCTTGGGGAACCAACCTTTCCTACCTGGGGTCCTCATGGCGCCGATAAACTCATCTTT.

This clone has only a few counts. The protein that TCRdb holds for this DNA derives from a much larger clone and differs from the translated DNA at residue 4, which likely indicates a read error; the protein shown here is translated from the DNA. The chain joins TRDV2 to TRDJ3; TRDD3 matches at 10 bases. The J gene is absent in TCRdb and was assigned here via DNA matching to germline. This CDR3 comprises 21 residues. Germline-derived CDR1 and CDR2 are GEAIGNYY and EKD. V dropped 5 bases and J dropped 3; count of bases not matched to a gene: 18. The DNA for the CDR3 is TGTGCCTGTGTCAAGTTGATGGGGGATACCAAAACGAACTGGGACACCCGACAGATGTTTTTC. This gives the protein CACVKLMGDTKTNWDTRQMFF.

This clone was seen a few times. The protein TCRdb gives is from a much larger clone and does not agree with this DNA's translation at residue 8, likely a read error; the protein shown here comes from the DNA. The genes are TRDV3 and TRDJ1, with D unresolved. Germline V CDR1 and CDR2: TVYSNPD, GDNSRS (reference sequence). The CDR3 extends over 18 amino acids. V lost 1 base and J lost 0, with 24 bases in between. CDR3: CAFIVNQRLLTYTDKLIF. The DNA of the CDR3 is TGTGCCTTTATAGTTAATCAGAGACTCCTGACGTACACCGATAAACTCATCTTT.

This clone was observed a handful of times. It is likely a read error: a sequence one base away is far more abundant. The sample carries other DNA sequences with the same CDR3. The chain joins TRDV1 to TRDJ1, with a tentative D call TRDD2 (5 bases). Since TCRdb gives no J gene, matching the DNA to germline was used here to assign it. The CDR3 totals 17 residues. Germline V gives CDR1 TSWWSYY, CDR2 QGS. V shed 7 bases and J shed 0 bases, with 21 bases lying between them. For the CDR3, the DNA is TGTGCTCTTGAGCTCCTAGATTCTGATCCGTACACCGATAAACTCATCTTT. It translates to CALELLDSDPYTDKLIF.

This clone came up a few times. The TCRdb protein comes from a much larger clone and disagrees with this DNA's translation at residue 10, likely due to a read error; the protein given here is derived from the DNA. The chain is built from TRDV1 and TRDJ1, with TRDD3 matching 11 bases. TCRdb carries no J gene annotation; the J gene was assigned here by matching the DNA with germline. J was trimmed by 3 bases and V by 1 base; bases with no gene match: 16. The CDR3 extends over 20 amino acids. Germline CDR1 reads TSWWSYY; CDR2 reads QGS. CDR3 bases: TGTGCTCTTGGGGAACAGGCCCTTCCGCAAAACTGGGGGATAGCCGATAAACTCATCTTT. It codes for CALGEQALPQNWGIADKLIF.

Concerning this clone: With only one base between it and a far larger clone, this is likely a read error. Other nucleotide sequences from this sample produce the same CDR3. The genes are TRDV1 and TRDJ1; 13 bases align to TRDD3. TCRdb offers no J gene call, so here the DNA was matched to germline to obtain one. There are 25 residues in the CDR3. From germline, CDR1 is TSWWSYY and CDR2 QGS. Losses at the gene ends were 3 bases for V and 0 bases for J; bases not matched to a gene: 28. CDR3 loop: CALGEPHRLPVRTGGYAGYTDKLIF. CDR3 DNA sequence: TGTGCTCTTGGGGAGCCCCACAGGCTTCCTGTACGTACTGGGGGATACGCCGGGTACACCGATAAACTCATCTTT.